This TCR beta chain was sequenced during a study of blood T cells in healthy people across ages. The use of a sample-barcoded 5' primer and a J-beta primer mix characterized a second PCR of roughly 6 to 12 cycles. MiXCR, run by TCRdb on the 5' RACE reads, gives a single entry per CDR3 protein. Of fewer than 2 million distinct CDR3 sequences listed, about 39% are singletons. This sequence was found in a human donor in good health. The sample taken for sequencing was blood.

CDR3 nucleotides: TGTGCCAGCAGTTTGGGAACAGGGGCCCCTAACTATGGCTACACCTTC. Residues: CASSLGTGAPNYGYTF. This chain connects TRBV28 to TRBJ1-2, with TRBD1 matching 7 bases. This CDR3 comprises 16 residues. The V segment lost 3 bases and the J segment 0 bases; nucleotides outside the gene matches: 7. Germline V gene sequence: CDR1 MDHEN, CDR2 SYDVKM.